This TCR beta chain was documented in a study of T cell repertoires in cytomegalovirus infection. The V end lost 0 bases, the J end lost 4 bases, and 15 bases lay between the germline ends. Germline V gives CDR1 SEHNR, CDR2 FQNEAQ (reference sequence). CDR3 length: 16 amino acids. TCRdb ran MiXCR on the reads and lists one entry per CDR3 protein. The data show approximately 730,000 distinct CDR3 sequences, 29% seen once. This clonotype was seen a handful of times. Its target is not known. J is TRBJ1-2 and V is TRBV7-9; D is unclear. The source of this sequence is a human donor in good health (CMV status not recorded). Some clones in this sample may be carry-over from other donors' samples. The specimen was cultured CD8+ T cells from PBMCs, collected from culture after CMV antigen stimulation. CDR3 nucleotide sequence: TGTGCCAGCAGCTTAGCGATGACGGGTTCTGGCTATGGCTACACCTTC. It encodes CASSLAMTGSGYGYTF.